The T cell receptor beta chain described here comes from a study of PD-1 blockade in classical Hodgkin lymphoma. Study as a whole: A 3 mg/kg intravenous dose of nivolumab was received by patients every 2 weeks. Points from the study as a whole: When nivolumab was started under 1 year after ASCT, patients were excluded. Relative to healthy donors, newly diagnosed patients reportedly had lower baseline TCR diversity, which was reported as lower still in relapsed/refractory patients.

Turning to this clone: The antigen is undetermined.

Relapse was seen in all patients after autologous stem cell transplantation, and brentuximab vedotin exposure was variable. The assay was immunoSEQ multiplex PCR, and TCRdb's table has in-frame clones only and misses some. The sample lists about 100,000 clones, about 88% occurring once. The sequencing here drew on peripheral blood mononuclear cells (PBMCs), taken before the second cycle of nivolumab. The clonotype originates from a human donor with classical Hodgkin lymphoma.

The CDR3, as DNA: TGTGCCAGCAGTTCCGACAGGGCATTATTGGACACTGAAGCTTTCTTT. Amino acid sequence: CASSSDRALLDTEAFF. The chain couples TRBV6-5 to TRBJ1-1, with 7 positions matching TRBD1. The germline V gene has CDR1 MNHEY and CDR2 SVGAGI. The CDR3 consists of 16 residues. V shed 4 bases, J shed 3 bases, and the junction held 11 bases outside the gene matches.